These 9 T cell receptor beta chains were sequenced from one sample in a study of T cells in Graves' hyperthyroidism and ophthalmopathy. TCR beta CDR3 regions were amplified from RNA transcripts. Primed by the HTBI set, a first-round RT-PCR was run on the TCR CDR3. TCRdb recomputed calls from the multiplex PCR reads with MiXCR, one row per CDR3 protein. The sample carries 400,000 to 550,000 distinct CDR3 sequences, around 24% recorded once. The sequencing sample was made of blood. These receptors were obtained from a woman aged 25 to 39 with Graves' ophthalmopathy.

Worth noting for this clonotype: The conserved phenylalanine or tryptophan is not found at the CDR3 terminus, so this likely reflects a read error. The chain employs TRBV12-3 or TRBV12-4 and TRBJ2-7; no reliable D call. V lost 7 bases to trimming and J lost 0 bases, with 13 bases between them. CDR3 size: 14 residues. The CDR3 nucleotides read TGTGCCAGCACTCGGACGGAGAACTCCTACGAGCAGTACTAC. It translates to CASTRTENSYEQYY.

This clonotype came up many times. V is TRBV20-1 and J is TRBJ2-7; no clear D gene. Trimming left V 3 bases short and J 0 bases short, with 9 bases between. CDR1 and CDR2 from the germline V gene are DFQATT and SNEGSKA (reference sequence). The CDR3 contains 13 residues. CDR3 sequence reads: CSASKGSSYEQYF. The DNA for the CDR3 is TGCAGTGCTAGTAAAGGGTCCTCCTACGAGCAGTACTTC.

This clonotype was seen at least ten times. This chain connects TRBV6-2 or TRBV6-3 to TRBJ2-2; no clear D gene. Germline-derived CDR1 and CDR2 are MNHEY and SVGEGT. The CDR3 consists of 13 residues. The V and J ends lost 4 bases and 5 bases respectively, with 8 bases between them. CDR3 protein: CASSLTHTGELFF. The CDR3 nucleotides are TGTGCCAGCAGTTTGACTCATACCGGGGAGCTGTTTTTT.

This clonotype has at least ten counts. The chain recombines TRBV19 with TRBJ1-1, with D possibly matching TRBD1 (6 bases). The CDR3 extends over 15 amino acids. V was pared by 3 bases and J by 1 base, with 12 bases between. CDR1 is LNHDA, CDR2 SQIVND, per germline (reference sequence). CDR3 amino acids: CASSISRTENTEAFF. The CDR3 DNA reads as TGTGCCAGTAGTATTAGTCGGACAGAGAACACTGAAGCTTTCTTT.

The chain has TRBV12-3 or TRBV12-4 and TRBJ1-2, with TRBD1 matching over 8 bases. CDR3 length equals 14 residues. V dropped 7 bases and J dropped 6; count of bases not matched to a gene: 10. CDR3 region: CASTGEAGGDGYTF. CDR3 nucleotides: TGTGCCAGCACCGGGGAAGCAGGGGGCGATGGCTACACCTTC.

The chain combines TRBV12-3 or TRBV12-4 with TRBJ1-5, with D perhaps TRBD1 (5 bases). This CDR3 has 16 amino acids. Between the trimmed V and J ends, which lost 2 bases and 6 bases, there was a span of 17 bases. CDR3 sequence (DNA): TGTGCCAGCAGTTTACAGGCACAGGTGATTGGTCAGCCCCAGCATTTT. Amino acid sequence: CASSLQAQVIGQPQHF.

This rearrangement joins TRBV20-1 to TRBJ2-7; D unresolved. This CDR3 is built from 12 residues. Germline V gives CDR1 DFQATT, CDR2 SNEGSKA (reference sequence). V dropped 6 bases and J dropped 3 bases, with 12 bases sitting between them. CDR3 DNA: TGCAGTGCACATGACGGGCTCTACGAGCAGTACTTC. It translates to CSAHDGLYEQYF.

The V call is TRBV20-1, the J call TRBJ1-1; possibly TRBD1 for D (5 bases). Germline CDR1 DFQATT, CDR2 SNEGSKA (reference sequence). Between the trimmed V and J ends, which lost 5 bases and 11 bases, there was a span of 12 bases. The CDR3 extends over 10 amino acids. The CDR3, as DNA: TGCAGTGCTGGGGGAGTGACGGCTTTCTTT. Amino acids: CSAGGVTAFF.

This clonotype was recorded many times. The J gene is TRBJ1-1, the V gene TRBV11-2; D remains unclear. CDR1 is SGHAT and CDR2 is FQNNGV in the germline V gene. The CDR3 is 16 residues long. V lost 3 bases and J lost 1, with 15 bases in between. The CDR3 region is CASSLGLGYKNTEAFF. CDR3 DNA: TGTGCCAGCAGCTTGGGCCTGGGATATAAGAACACTGAAGCTTTCTTT.